One sample yielded the 7 T cell receptor beta chains listed below, sequenced in a study of cytomegalovirus exposure and HLA in healthy donors. The PCR ran on 60 Vbeta and 13 Jbeta primers. The repertoire was sequenced with immunoSEQ multiplex PCR; TCRdb's copy has only in-frame clones and lacks some. The repertoire includes 150,000 to 200,000 clones, about 80% of them detected once, and about 1.9% sits in the top ten. Source material: PBMCs. These receptors all come from a woman aged 18 to 35 in good health and CMV-seropositive.

The genes are TRBV4-1 and TRBJ1-3, with D perhaps matching TRBD1 (5 bases). The CDR3 has 15 amino acids. CDR1 is MGHRA, CDR2 YSYEKL, per germline. V dropped 6 bases and J dropped 2 bases, with 14 bases sitting between them. The CDR3 DNA is TGCGCCAGCAGTTTCGGACACGATACTGGAAACACCATATATTTT. Translating it yields CASSFGHDTGNTIYF.

The V and J genes are TRBV7-7 and TRBJ2-7, with D maybe TRBD1 (6 bases). The CDR3 extends over 12 amino acids. CDR1 is SSHAT, CDR2 FNYEAQ, per germline (reference sequence). CDR3 sequence reads: CASSAKWGQQYV. The CDR3 DNA sequence: TGTGCTAGCAGCGCCAAGTGGGGGCAGCAGTACGTC.

This clone was detected a few times. This chain connects TRBV5-1 to TRBJ1-2; 7 bases are shared with TRBD1. J gave up 6 bases and V 5 bases, and 13 bases lay outside the gene matches. CDR1 is SGHRS, CDR2 YFSETQ, per germline. CDR3 length: 15 residues. CDR3 amino acids: CASRETGIVRNGYTF. For the CDR3, the DNA is TGCGCCAGCAGAGAGACAGGGATCGTACGTAATGGCTACACCTTC. The full variable domain, completed using reference TRBV5-1 and TRBJ1-2, is KAGVTQTPRYLIKTRGQQVTLSCSPISGHRSVSWYQQTPGQGLQFLFEYFSETQRNKGNFPGRFSGRQFSNSRSEMNVSTLELGDSALYLCASRETGIVRNGYTFGSGTRLTVV.

The chain links TRBV9 to TRBJ2-1; the D gene is possibly TRBD2 (7 bases). The V gene lost 3 bases and the J gene lost 9 bases, with 19 bases spanning the gap. There are 15 residues in the CDR3. Germline V lookup: CDR1 SGDLS, CDR2 YYNGEE. The CDR3 sequence: CASSGGLGGSVEQFF. In DNA, the CDR3 is TGTGCCAGCAGCGGTGGACTAGGGGGGTCCGTTGAGCAGTTCTTC.

This clone was found a few times. V is TRBV4-1 and J is TRBJ1-4, with D perhaps TRBD1 (5 bases). Germline CDR1 reads MGHRA; CDR2 reads YSYEKL. This CDR3 spans 15 amino acids. The V and J ends lost 1 base and 8 bases respectively, with 14 bases between them. CDR3 region: CASSQAGVGEEKLFF. The CDR3 nucleotides read TGCGCCAGCAGCCAAGCGGGCGTAGGGGAAGAAAAACTGTTTTTT.

The chain is built from TRBV30 and TRBJ1-1; 7 bases match TRBD1. The junction had 2 bases not matched to a gene; V was cut back by 4 bases and J by 3 bases. The CDR3 consists of 12 residues. The germline gives CDR1 GTSNPN, CDR2 SVGIG (reference sequence). The CDR3 DNA is TGTGCCTGGAACAGGGGTGACACTGAAGCTTTCTTT. Its translation is CAWNRGDTEAFF.

CDR3 in DNA: TGTGCCAGCAGGCAGACTACCGGGGAGCTGTTTTTT. Protein product: CASRQTTGELFF. This chain uses TRBV2 with TRBJ2-2; D is uncertain. V dropped 6 bases and J dropped 5 bases, with 7 bases sitting between them. This CDR3 spans 12 amino acids. The germline V gene encodes CDR1 SNHLY and CDR2 FYNNEI. The full variable domain, in which reference TRBV2 and TRBJ2-2 provide the parts outside the CDR3, is EPEVTQTPSHQVTQMGQEVILRCVPISNHLYFYWYRQILGQKVEFLVSFYNNEISEKSEIFDDQFSVERPDGSNFTLKIRSTKLEDSAMYFCASRQTTGELFFGEGSRLTVL.